These 8 T cell receptor beta chains share one sample of origin, sequenced in a study of cytomegalovirus exposure and HLA in healthy donors. The PCR contained 60 Vbeta and 13 Jbeta primers. The protocol was immunoSEQ multiplex PCR, while the TCRdb copy is restricted to in-frame clones and leaves out a portion. The sample includes 160,000 or so clones, around 78% of them seen just once. Specimen: PBMCs. The receptors derive from a middle-aged woman in good health and CMV-seropositive.

V usage is TRBV6-5 and J usage is TRBJ1-2; D uncertain. The germline CDR1 and CDR2 sequences are MNHEY and SVGAGI. The CDR3 is 14 residues long. The V and J ends lost 5 bases and 2 bases respectively, with 12 bases between them. The CDR3 region has the DNA TGTGCCAGCAGTGAGGGCGACGAAAACTATGGCTACACCTTC. Amino acids: CASSEGDENYGYTF.

This chain uses TRBV29-1 with TRBJ2-3; the match to TRBD1 covers 7 bases. This CDR3 comprises 14 residues. Trimming cost V 4 bases and J 3 bases; bases outside gene matches: 7. From germline, CDR1 is SQVTM and CDR2 ANQGSEA. CDR3 sequence reads: CSVVVRGLTDTQYF. The CDR3 DNA follows: TGCAGCGTTGTGGTCAGGGGGTTGACAGATACGCAGTATTTT.

The rearrangement links TRBV6-1 to TRBJ1-2, with TRBD1 matching over 7 bases. The CDR3 length is 13 residues. Germline-derived CDR1 and CDR2 are MNHNS and SASEGT. The junction had 3 bases not matched to a gene; V was cut back by 6 bases and J by 2 bases. The CDR3 nucleotides read TGTGCCAGCAGAACAGGGGTGAACTATGGCTACACCTTC. Its translation: CASRTGVNYGYTF.

This clone was counted between two and nine times. The V and J genes are TRBV11-2 and TRBJ2-5; 8 bases match TRBD1. Germline V gene lookup returns CDR1 SGHAT and CDR2 FQNNGV. V lost 5 bases and J lost 1; bases outside the gene matches: 6. The CDR3 spans 15 residues. The CDR3 DNA follows: TGTGCCAGCAGCGCGACAGGGGCGGCCCAAGAGACCCAGTACTTC. Its protein is CASSATGAAQETQYF.

The gene calls are TRBV9 and TRBJ1-6; 7 bases are shared with TRBD1. This CDR3 has 16 residues. Losses at the gene ends were 4 bases for V and 7 bases for J; bases not matched to a gene: 11. CDR1 SGDLS and CDR2 YYNGEE come from the germline V gene. The CDR3 region has the DNA TGTGCCAGCAGCCCCGCGGGGACAGTAGGAAATTCACCCCTCCACTTT. This codes for CASSPAGTVGNSPLHF.

This chain uses TRBV4-2 with TRBJ1-3; possible D gene TRBD1, 6 bases. This CDR3 has 16 amino acids. V lost 0 bases, J lost 5 bases, and 14 bases lay in between. Germline assignment: CDR1 LGHNA and CDR2 YNFKEQ. CDR3 loop: CASSQEGRGTRNTIYF. The CDR3 coding sequence is TGTGCCAGCAGCCAAGAGGGGAGGGGGACCCGAAACACCATATATTTT.

This rearrangement joins TRBV30 to TRBJ1-2; no clear D. Trimming left V 1 base short and J 6 bases short, with 12 bases between. Germline lookup yields CDR1 GTSNPN and CDR2 SVGIG (reference sequence). The CDR3 length is 13 residues. CDR3 amino acids: CAWSGLRGDGYTF. DNA of the CDR3: TGTGCCTGGAGTGGTCTTCGGGGAGATGGCTACACCTTC.

This sequence joins TRBV5-4 and TRBJ2-1; 9 bases agree with TRBD2. The J segment lost 0 bases and the V segment lost 4 bases, leaving 17 bases of the junction unmatched. The CDR3 has 20 residues. Germline V gene sequence: CDR1 SGHNT, CDR2 YYREEE (reference sequence). CDR3: CASSPAGRGGIQSSYNEQFF. DNA of the CDR3: TGTGCCAGCAGCCCCGCGGGGCGGGGGGGAATCCAAAGCTCCTACAATGAGCAGTTCTTC.